This T cell receptor (beta chain) was profiled in a study of vaccination effects on CD4 cells after COVID-19. Study context: After the second dose, samples were taken at median day 72.

Worth noting for this clone: Its antigen is unidentified.

Antigen-specific CD4+ T cells were first expanded with viral peptide pools by the ViraFEST assay and only then sequenced. Subsequent to roughly 10 days of culture, CD4+ T cells were isolated. Participants each got two BNT162b2 or mRNA-1273 vaccine doses. Each vaccine recipient was nucleocapsid antibody negative and had no prior SARS-CoV-2 infection. Each well held 1.5 million to 2 million PBMC cultured with about 10 ug/ml peptides and 9.5 to 10 IU/ml IL-2. Half-medium replacement with IL-2 medium occurred on days 3 and 7. Germline CDR1 reads SGHKS; CDR2 reads YYEKEE (reference sequence). CDR3 length: 15 amino acids. The trim removed 4 bases at V and 8 bases at J, leaving 9 bases unmatched. The protocol was immunoSEQ multiplex PCR, while the TCRdb copy is restricted to in-frame clones and leaves out a portion. This sample carries approximately 13,000 clones, around 72% of them seen once, and the ten largest clones take more than 8%.

The input for sequencing was CD4+ T cells from PBMCs cultured with SARS-CoV-2 spike peptides, taken after COVID-19 vaccination. This clonotype was sampled from a human donor who received a COVID-19 vaccine. This rearrangement joins TRBV5-5 to TRBJ2-1, with 10 bases that match TRBD1. CDR3 protein: CASSLGQGSYYEQFF. The CDR3 DNA follows: TGTGCCAGCAGCCTGGGACAGGGGTCATATTATGAGCAGTTCTTC.